What follows describes a single TCR beta chain. Its antigen is still unknown. No base-level quality is on record; no much larger clone is a single base apart. This specimen belongs to a study of shared clonotypes between healthy human individuals (dated by TCRdb to about 2020). Background on the whole study: A few men and a couple of women, aged 18 to 49 years, made up the cohort. To estimate repertoire size and how much clonotype sharing occurs between individuals, the study deeply sequenced the blood TCR repertoires of roughly 5 healthy adults. Per donor, three plates each were used for CD4 naive and CD4 memory, two for CD8 naive, and one for CD8 memory. Different laboratories and diverse techniques were used to prepare libraries and sequence TCR repertoires, to increase sequencing depth and limit assay-specific biases. Each donor's leukapheresis produced roughly between roughly 0.94 and 9.5 billion PBMCs. Summary of the overall study and its limitations: Compared with non-shared clonotypes, the clonotypes found in all four sorted-subset donors had higher generation probabilities. Approximately 5% of naive CD4, 3.5% of naive CD8, approximately 2% of memory CD4, and 0.4% of memory CD8 clonotypes were shared across several donors. Naive subsets generally had larger estimated clonotype richness than memory subsets did. Only blood was sampled, and tissue TCR repertoires likely differ from those in blood. Incomplete sequencing was indicated by rarefaction of sorted-subset datasets, despite the large sequencing depth. Because the study included only a small number of donors, the genetic and exposure-history diversity represented was limited. Based on pairwise subsampling, the degree of clonotype sharing among donors was expected to be affected by sequencing depth.

Using the deep immunoSEQ assay, multiplex PCR amplified TCR CDR3 regions from genomic DNA. Extracted genomic DNA from each cell subset was spread evenly across all wells of several immunoSEQ 96-well plates, with each plate serving as a replicate. Each replicate PCR for sorted subsets received 200 ng genomic DNA, equal to about 30,000 T cell genomes. Purified libraries were quantified with a Qubit 3.0 fluorometer, sized on a Bioanalyzer 2100, and re-quantified with the KAPA Library Quantification kit. Every immunoSEQ 96-well plate was sequenced on a separate single-read 150-cycle Illumina NextSeq 550 flow cell. Under the source paper's analysis protocol: The immunoSEQ output contained only junctional sequences without quality scores, so filtering could not match that applied to full-length reads. Sequences were annotated with PyIR, a Python wrapper for IgBLAST v1.9, and V/J genes and CDR3 were assigned using IMGT germline references. Any read was removed if the V/J assignment was weak (E-value above 1e-6), the CDR3 was missing, or the read contained stop codons, out-of-frame junctions, or ambiguous translated residues. A V3J clonotype was defined by an identical inferred V gene, J gene, and CDR3 amino acid sequence. To compute the percentage overlap between repertoires, the number of shared unique clonotypes was divided by the size of the smaller repertoire. Three approaches were used to assess repertoire richness: RTK rarefaction, the Chao1 estimator, and Recon v2.1 estimates of unobserved clonotypes. OLGA was used to compute generation probabilities for all TCRbeta clonotypes that the gDNA method yielded from a few donors. Imported from immuneACCESS, the table was reduced by TCRdb to in-frame sequences with V and J called. These copies leave out some clones; in studies compared against another copy, an unresolved V gene accounts for under half, and the cause of the remainder is not known. From that table come the V and J calls and clone size; the DNA was used to work out D and trimming. The sample has roughly 1,500,000 clones on record, 97% to 99% of them singletons. Roughly 0.36% of the sample comes from the top ten.

The donors were healthy, HIV-negative adults with no recently reported acute infections or vaccinations. Every donor was a Caucasian adult living in Nashville, Tennessee, USA. CD4+ T cells were enriched through magnetic negative selection, after which naive cells were positively selected on CD45RA and the remaining negative fraction served as the memory subset. Blood was collected by leukapheresis, and PBMCs were isolated by Ficoll-Histopaque density gradient centrifugation and then cryopreserved in liquid nitrogen vapor phase. Analytical flow cytometry was used to check the purity and quantity of each magnetically sorted T cell population. Genomic DNA was isolated from every sorted fraction and measured by UV absorbance on a Nanodrop 2000c. The CDR3 contains 13 residues, cysteine and phenylalanine counted. Just CDR3 DNA is preserved here, 39 bases in frame from base 1. V drops 5 bases and J drops 7 bases, leaving 14 bases in between. Looking up the germline V gene yields CDR1 SGHTA and CDR2 FQGNSA.

The chain joins TRBV7-2 to TRBJ1-2, with an unclear D gene assignment. The sequence was collected from a man aged 30 to 45 in good health. The sequenced sample consisted of naive CD4+ T cells sorted from blood. Explained via the paper, the cell subset or site label denotes: CD45RA+ positively selected. The sequenced DNA is TGTGCCAGCAGCAAAGGGTTGCTGTTTGGCTACACCTTC. Translated, this is CASSKGLLFGYTF.